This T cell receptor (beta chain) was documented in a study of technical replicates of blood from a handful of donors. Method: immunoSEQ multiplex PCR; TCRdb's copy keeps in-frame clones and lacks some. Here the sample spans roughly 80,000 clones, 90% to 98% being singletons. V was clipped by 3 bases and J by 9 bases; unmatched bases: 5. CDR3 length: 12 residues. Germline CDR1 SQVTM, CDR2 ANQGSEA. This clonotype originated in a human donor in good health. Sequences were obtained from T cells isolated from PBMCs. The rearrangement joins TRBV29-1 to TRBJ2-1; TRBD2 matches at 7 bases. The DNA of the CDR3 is TGCAGCGTTGAGCCAACTAGCGTTGAGCAGTTCTTC. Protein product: CSVEPTSVEQFF.